This entry lists 25 T cell receptor beta chains sequenced from one sample in a study of somatic mutations in cytotoxic T cells in rheumatoid arthritis (dated by TCRdb to between 2016 and 2019). The library was made by the immunoSEQ multiplex PCR assay. TCRdb took this table from immuneACCESS and kept in-frame rearrangements with V and J called. Such tables lack part of the clones; where checked against another copy, unresolved V genes explain under half of the gap, and the rest is unexplained. The sample has about 20,000 clones on record, about 82% of them singletons. The ten largest make up approximately 17% of the sample. The sample comprised CD8+ T cells sorted from blood. The receptors shown here come from a woman between 45 and 60 years old in good health.

V gene TRBV5-1 combines with J gene TRBJ1-6; 10 positions agree with TRBD1. CDR1 SGHRS and CDR2 YFSETQ come from the germline V gene. After removal of 0 bases from V and 6 bases from J, the junction contained 6 bases not matched to a gene. This CDR3 has 17 amino acids. The CDR3 DNA reads as TGCGCCAGCAGCTTGGGCTACGGGACAGGGGTTAATTCACCCCTCCACTTT. It encodes CASSLGYGTGVNSPLHF.

V usage is TRBV28 and J usage is TRBJ1-2; D is uncertain. Per germline, CDR1 MDHEN and CDR2 SYDVKM. The CDR3 totals 18 residues. V was shortened by 4 bases and J by 6 bases, with 27 bases between the two germline ends. The CDR3 DNA follows: TGTGCCAGCAGTTCTCAGAACTTTACGCGGGCATGGAGGAATGGCTACACCTTC. It yields the protein CASSSQNFTRAWRNGYTF.

As DNA, the CDR3 is TGCGCCAGCAGCCAAGACGCGACTACGGTACTCAATGAGCAGTTCTTC. This encodes CASSQDATTVLNEQFF. The V and J genes are TRBV4-1 and TRBJ2-1; D perhaps matches TRBD2 (5 bases). V was cut by 0 bases and J by 6 bases, with 15 bases left in between. The length of the CDR3 is 16 residues. CDR1 is MGHRA and CDR2 is YSYEKL in the germline V gene.

The genes are TRBV7-9 and TRBJ1-1, with 7 positions matching TRBD1. The germline V gene encodes CDR1 SEHNR and CDR2 FQNEAQ (reference sequence). V gave up 1 base and J gave up 4 bases; unmatched junction bases: 6. The CDR3 is 15 amino acids. The chain's CDR3 is CASSLEGAGGTEAFF. As DNA, the CDR3 is TGTGCCAGCAGCTTAGAGGGAGCAGGGGGCACTGAAGCTTTCTTT.

CDR3 sequence: CASSSTGTYGYEQYF. The CDR3 nucleotides are TGTGCCAGCAGCTCGACCGGGACATACGGCTACGAGCAGTACTTC. This rearrangement joins TRBV7-9 to TRBJ2-7; weak D call: TRBD1 (6 bases). In germline, CDR1 is SEHNR, CDR2 FQNEAQ (reference sequence). V lost 4 bases and J 3 bases, leaving 16 bases between the germline ends. The CDR3 is 15 residues long.

The rearrangement links TRBV4-1 to TRBJ2-1, with TRBD2 identical over 7 bases. CDR3 size: 16 residues. CDR1 is MGHRA, CDR2 YSYEKL, per germline. After removal of 2 bases from V and 5 bases from J, the junction contained 9 bases not matched to a gene. CDR3 sequence reads: CASSQIVGGGDNEQFF. CDR3 in DNA: TGCGCCAGCAGCCAAATAGTCGGCGGGGGAGACAATGAGCAGTTCTTC.

The chain carries TRBV19 and TRBJ2-5, with 10 bases fitting TRBD2. V was clipped by 5 bases and J by 7 bases; unmatched bases: 19. CDR3 length: 18 amino acids. Germline CDR1 is LNHDA and CDR2 is SQIVND (reference sequence). CDR3 amino acids: CASSPPASGGPPSRTQYF. CDR3 in DNA: TGTGCCAGTAGTCCCCCGGCTAGCGGGGGCCCCCCCTCCCGGACCCAGTACTTC.

The chain couples TRBV4-3 to TRBJ1-2, with 7 bases identical to TRBD1. V lost 1 base, J lost 4 bases, and 15 bases stayed unmatched. The CDR3 extends over 18 amino acids. Germline assignment: CDR1 LGHNA and CDR2 YSLEER. The CDR3 DNA is TGCGCCAGCAGCCAAGGTACCGGAGGGGAGGGGGCCGGCTATGGCTACACCTTC. Residues: CASSQGTGGEGAGYGYTF.

The chain recombines TRBV4-2 with TRBJ2-3, with 7 bases identical to TRBD2. The CDR3 extends over 17 amino acids. In germline, CDR1 is LGHNA, CDR2 YNFKEQ. Trimming cost V 0 bases and J 2 bases; bases outside gene matches: 8. The CDR3 here is CASSQEGLAAITDTQYF. The DNA for the CDR3 is TGTGCCAGCAGCCAAGAGGGGCTAGCGGCGATCACAGATACGCAGTATTTT.

The rearrangement links TRBV27 to TRBJ1-2, with a tentative D call TRBD1 (5 bases). The germline V and J ends were trimmed by 5 bases and 0 bases, with 13 bases remaining between them. This CDR3 is built from 15 residues. CDR1 and CDR2 (germline): MNHEY, SMNVEV (reference sequence). CDR3 coding DNA: TGTGCCAGCAGTCCCCTCTGGGGCGCTAACTATGGCTACACCTTC. Translation: CASSPLWGANYGYTF.

The chain links TRBV18 to TRBJ2-1; maybe TRBD2 (6 bases). CDR3 size: 16 residues. Germline CDR1 reads KGHSH; CDR2 reads LQKENI. Trimming stripped 6 bases from V and 4 bases from J, with 19 bases between. The CDR3 spells CASSPERAGSYNEQFF. CDR3 sequence (DNA): TGTGCCAGCTCTCCCGAGAGGGCGGGGAGTTACAATGAGCAGTTCTTC.

The chain carries TRBV28 and TRBJ2-3; 8 bases fit TRBD1. The ends lost 7 bases at V and 4 bases at J; junction bases unmatched: 7. The CDR3 runs 14 residues. Germline CDR1 and CDR2: MDHEN and SYDVKM. As DNA, the CDR3 is TGTGCCAGCACCACAGGGGGACACGCAGATACGCAGTATTTT. It codes for CASTTGGHADTQYF. The whole variable domain, remainder taken from reference TRBV28 and TRBJ2-3, is DVKVTQSSRYLVKRTGEKVFLECVQDMDHENMFWYRQDPGLGLRLIYFSYDVKMKEKGDIPEGYSVSREKKERFSLILESASTNQTSMYLCASTTGGHADTQYFGPGTRLTVL.

This sequence joins TRBV4-3 and TRBJ1-2; D is possibly TRBD1 (5 bases). Trimming cost V 4 bases and J 0 bases, with 12 bases left between them. CDR3 length equals 15 residues. CDR1 is LGHNA and CDR2 is YSLEER in the germline V gene. CDR3 residues: CASSPDRFSNYGYTF. In DNA form, the CDR3 reads TGCGCCAGCAGCCCAGACAGATTTTCTAACTATGGCTACACCTTC.

The rearrangement links TRBV4-3 to TRBJ2-4; D perhaps matches TRBD2 (6 bases). Trimming cost V 0 bases and J 6 bases, with 12 bases left between them. CDR1 and CDR2 (germline): LGHNA, YSLEER. This CDR3 comprises 15 residues. The chain's CDR3 is CASSQDGGLGNIQYF. For the CDR3, the DNA is TGCGCCAGCAGCCAAGATGGGGGACTGGGAAACATTCAGTACTTC.

The gene calls are TRBV27 and TRBJ2-5, with TRBD2 matching over 10 bases. Germline-derived CDR1 and CDR2 are MNHEY and SMNVEV (reference sequence). This CDR3 spans 15 amino acids. V lost 5 bases and J lost 7; bases outside the gene matches: 10. CDR3 amino acids: CASSHTTSGAGTQYF. DNA for the CDR3: TGTGCCAGCAGTCATACAACTAGCGGGGCCGGGACCCAGTACTTC.

As regards this clone: This may come from a read error, since a much larger clone is one base off. V gene TRBV28 combines with J gene TRBJ2-2; 8 bases line up with TRBD1. V gave up 10 bases and J gave up 3 bases; unmatched junction bases: 10. There are 15 residues in the CDR3. Germline V gene lookup returns CDR1 MDHEN and CDR2 SYDVKM. The CDR3: CANKVGQGDTGELFF. CDR3 sequence (DNA): TGTGCCAACAAGGTCGGACAGGGTGACACCGGGGAGCTGTTTTTT.

The chain has TRBV4-3 and TRBJ1-6; TRBD1 agrees at 7 bases. Losses at the gene ends were 4 bases for V and 9 bases for J; bases not matched to a gene: 15. The CDR3 runs 17 residues. Germline values: CDR1 LGHNA, CDR2 YSLEER. Written as DNA, the CDR3 is TGCGCCAGCAGCCCGGAAAACAACAGGGGTGATAGTTCACCCCTCCACTTT. This gives the protein CASSPENNRGDSSPLHF.

V and J are TRBV7-8 and TRBJ1-2, with 7 bases matching TRBD1. The germline V gene encodes CDR1 SGHVS and CDR2 FQNEAQ. Unmatched junction bases numbered 9, after V lost 5 bases and J lost 3 bases. This CDR3 has 15 amino acids. CDR3 sequence reads: CASSPRVDRDYGYTF. The CDR3 DNA is TGTGCCAGCAGCCCTAGGGTTGACAGGGACTATGGCTACACCTTC.

The chain recombines TRBV11-3 with TRBJ2-1; TRBD2 might be the D (6 bases). The ends were cut back, 5 bases at V and 5 bases at J, with 13 bases in the middle. From germline, CDR1 is SGHNT and CDR2 YENEEA. This CDR3 contains 14 residues. CDR3 DNA: TGTGCCAGCAGCCGTACTCCGGGGGACAATGAGCAGTTCTTC. This sequence encodes CASSRTPGDNEQFF.

This clone is medium-sized in the sample. The rearrangement uses TRBV27 and TRBJ1-5; D gene uncertain. CDR3 length: 14 amino acids. V shed 6 bases and J shed 6 bases, with 15 bases lying between them. Germline CDR1 and CDR2: MNHEY and SMNVEV (reference sequence). The CDR3 sequence is CASRPTSGFQPQHF. In DNA form, the CDR3 reads TGTGCCAGCAGACCAACTTCGGGGTTTCAGCCCCAGCATTTT.

The chain combines TRBV19 with TRBJ1-1; D is possibly TRBD1 (6 bases). Germline V CDR1 and CDR2: LNHDA, SQIVND (reference sequence). V lost 6 bases, J lost 1 base, and 9 bases lay in between. This CDR3 is 13 amino acids long. The CDR3 sequence: CASRTGWNTEAFF. In DNA form, the CDR3 reads TGTGCCAGTAGGACAGGATGGAACACTGAAGCTTTCTTT. The variable domain in full, with the rest retrieved from reference TRBV19 and TRBJ1-1, is DGGITQSPKYLFRKEGQNVTLSCEQNLNHDAMYWYRQDPGQGLRLIYYSQIVNDFQKGDIAEGYSVSREKKESFPLTVTSAQKNPTAFYLCASRTGWNTEAFFGQGTRLTVV.

The chain recombines TRBV19 with TRBJ1-6; 9 positions agree with TRBD1. The CDR3 is 14 residues long. The V gene end was trimmed by 4 bases and the J gene end by 9 bases; junction bases not matched to a gene: 4. Germline V gene data show CDR1 as LNHDA and CDR2 as SQIVND (reference sequence). DNA of the CDR3: TGTGCCAGTAGTACTGGACAGGGGTCTTCACCCCTCCACTTT. It codes for CASSTGQGSSPLHF.

The sample holds a few counts of this clone. This sequence joins TRBV2 and TRBJ1-6; D is possibly TRBD1 (5 bases). Per germline, CDR1 SNHLY and CDR2 FYNNEI. This CDR3 has 15 residues. Trimming shortened V by 6 bases and J by 2 bases, and 11 bases separated the two germline ends. The CDR3: CASREGLPYNSPLHF. CDR3 bases: TGTGCCAGCAGGGAGGGGTTACCCTATAATTCACCCCTCCACTTT.

The chain joins TRBV5-1 to TRBJ1-1; 7 bases fit TRBD1. Per germline, CDR1 SGHRS and CDR2 YFSETQ. CDR3 size: 16 residues. Unmatched junction bases numbered 13, after V lost 4 bases and J lost 4 bases. As DNA, the CDR3 is TGCGCCAGCAGCCTGGACGAGGGGGCGAAGGGCACTGAAGCTTTCTTT. Translating gives CASSLDEGAKGTEAFF. Together with reference TRBV5-1 and TRBJ1-1, the CDR3 gives the full variable domain: KAGVTQTPRYLIKTRGQQVTLSCSPISGHRSVSWYQQTPGQGLQFLFEYFSETQRNKGNFPGRFSGRQFSNSRSEMNVSTLELGDSALYLCASSLDEGAKGTEAFFGQGTRLTVV.

Concerning this clone: An end of the junction differs from the germline gene, which may be a read error. The CDR3 sequence: CASSLDAGSSEQYF. In DNA, the CDR3 is TGCGCCAGCAGCTTGGACGCTGGGTCCTCCGAGCAGTACTTC. The V gene is TRBV5-1, the J gene TRBJ2-7; D gene unclear. Germline CDR1 SGHRS, CDR2 YFSETQ. The CDR3 spans 14 residues. The full variable domain, rest sourced from reference TRBV5-1 and TRBJ2-7, is KAGVTQTPRYLIKTRGQQVTLSCSPISGHRSVSWYQQTPGQGLQFLFEYFSETQRNKGNFPGRFSGRQFSNSRSEMNVSTLELGDSALYLCASSLDAGSSEQYFGPGTRLTVT.